This entry lists 11 T cell receptor beta chains sequenced from one sample in a study of T cells in Graves' hyperthyroidism and ophthalmopathy (dated by TCRdb to the late 2010s). Library generation was performed with multiplex PCR. Data came from an Illumina HiSeq 2000. Amplification of TCR beta CDR3 regions was carried out from RNA transcripts. The first round of RT-PCR for the TCR CDR3 was performed with the HTBI primer set and the Qiagen OneStep RT-PCR kit. The raw public reads went through TCRdb reprocessing: fastp at Q25, MiXCR clone calling, in-frame beta chains kept. All rows with the same CDR3 protein become a single entry with the most common DNA and genes. Within this sample are some 490,000 distinct CDR3 sequences, with 15% to 20% of them counted one time only. About 29% of the sample belongs to the ten largest clones. The material sequenced was blood. Every receptor here comes from a woman aged 25 to 39 with Graves' ophthalmopathy.

This clonotype was seen at least ten times. The J gene is TRBJ2-5, the V gene TRBV18; 9 positions match TRBD1. Germline assignment: CDR1 KGHSH and CDR2 LQKENI. V lost 0 bases and J lost 6; bases outside the gene matches: 2. There are 14 residues in the CDR3. The CDR3 sequence: CASSPPTGGKTQYF. The DNA for the CDR3 is TGTGCCAGCTCACCACCGACAGGGGGAAAGACCCAGTACTTC.

In this sample, this clonotype turned up many times. As DNA, the CDR3 is TGTGCCAGCAAACTCCGGGGTGCGAACACCGGGGAGCTGTTTTTT. It encodes CASKLRGANTGELFF. The J gene is TRBJ2-2, the V gene TRBV2; possible D gene TRBD2, 5 bases. With 7 bases removed from V and 0 bases from J, the gap between germline ends came to 12 bases. The CDR3 contains 15 residues. Germline V CDR1 and CDR2: SNHLY, FYNNEI.

This rearrangement joins TRBV20-1 to TRBJ1-6; possible D gene TRBD1, 5 bases. The CDR3 is 14 residues long. Trimming cost V 2 bases and J 6 bases, with 11 bases left between them. CDR1 is DFQATT, CDR2 SNEGSKA, per germline (reference sequence). The DNA of the CDR3 is TGCAGTGCTAGACCCAGGGCGGTTAATTCACCCCTCCACTTT. This encodes CSARPRAVNSPLHF.

This clonotype was counted ten times or more. The V call is TRBV12-3 or TRBV12-4, the J call TRBJ2-7; D may be TRBD2 (5 bases). V was cut by 4 bases and J by 5 bases, with 12 bases left in between. The CDR3 is 13 amino acids. The DNA of the CDR3 is TGTGCCAGCAGTTCGTCGGGGTACGACGAGCAGTACTTC. Its protein product is CASSSSGYDEQYF.

The genes are TRBV6-4 and TRBJ1-5; D unclear. The CDR3 is 13 residues long. Per germline, CDR1 MRHNA and CDR2 SNTAGT. V was shortened by 8 bases and J by 3 bases, with 11 bases between the two germline ends. In DNA, the CDR3 is TGTGCCAGCGGAGAACACTTCAATCAGCCCCAGCATTTT. This translates into CASGEHFNQPQHF.

The chain employs TRBV7-9 and TRBJ2-2; D call uncertain. Trimming removed 5 bases at V and 0 bases at J, with 7 bases between. CDR1 and CDR2 (germline): SEHNR, FQNEAQ (reference sequence). The CDR3 extends over 14 amino acids. In DNA, the CDR3 is TGTGCCAGCAGCCACGGCCCGAACACCGGGGAGCTGTTTTTT. It specifies CASSHGPNTGELFF. Filled out from reference TRBV7-9 and TRBJ2-2, the complete variable domain reads DTGVSQNPRHKITKRGQNVTFRCDPISEHNRLYWYRQTLGQGPEFLTYFQNEAQLEKSRLLSDRFSAERPKGSFSTLEIQRTEQGDSAMYLCASSHGPNTGELFFGEGSRLTVL.

This clonotype was counted at least ten times. The chain carries TRBV29-1 and TRBJ1-2, with D hard to call. The germline CDR1 and CDR2 sequences are SQVTM and ANQGSEA. This CDR3 is 14 amino acids long. Trimming pared 0 bases from V and 5 bases from J, leaving 13 bases between. The CDR3 coding sequence is TGCAGCGTTGAAGATATTCGGGGTTGGTATGGCTACACCTTC. Residues: CSVEDIRGWYGYTF.

This clonotype was observed a handful of times. The chain has TRBV20-1 and TRBJ2-2, with D possibly called TRBD1 or TRBD2 (6 bases each). The V gene lost 5 bases and the J gene lost 3 bases, with 22 bases spanning the gap. This CDR3 has 17 amino acids. The germline gives CDR1 DFQATT, CDR2 SNEGSKA (reference sequence). The CDR3 protein is CSAPRRGSGPHTGELFF. CDR3 coding DNA: TGCAGTGCTCCCCGCAGGGGTAGCGGACCGCACACCGGGGAGCTGTTTTTT.

The chain recombines TRBV7-9 with TRBJ2-3; TRBD1 aligns across 7 bases. The germline V gene has CDR1 SEHNR and CDR2 FQNEAQ (reference sequence). With 4 bases clipped from V and 2 bases from J, the junction kept 6 bases outside the gene matches. This CDR3 spans 15 amino acids. CDR3 sequence (DNA): TGTGCCAGCAGCTCTAGGACAGGCTTCACAGATACGCAGTATTTT. The encoded protein is CASSSRTGFTDTQYF.

V usage is TRBV6-1 and J usage is TRBJ1-1; no clear D. This CDR3 region has 15 residues. Germline CDR1 is MNHNS and CDR2 is SASEGT. Between the trimmed V and J ends, which lost 3 bases and 3 bases, there was a span of 14 bases. CDR3 bases: TGTGCCAGCAGTGATGGTATAGCTCTCGACACTGAAGCTTTCTTT. Its protein product is CASSDGIALDTEAFF.

The genes are TRBV20-1 and TRBJ1-4, with 7 positions matching TRBD1. Unmatched junction bases numbered 11, after V lost 3 bases and J lost 10 bases. Germline V gives CDR1 DFQATT, CDR2 SNEGSKA (reference sequence). There are 14 residues in the CDR3. The CDR3 spells CSARIQGSFGKLFF. CDR3 DNA sequence: TGCAGTGCTAGGATACAGGGGTCGTTCGGAAAACTGTTTTTT.